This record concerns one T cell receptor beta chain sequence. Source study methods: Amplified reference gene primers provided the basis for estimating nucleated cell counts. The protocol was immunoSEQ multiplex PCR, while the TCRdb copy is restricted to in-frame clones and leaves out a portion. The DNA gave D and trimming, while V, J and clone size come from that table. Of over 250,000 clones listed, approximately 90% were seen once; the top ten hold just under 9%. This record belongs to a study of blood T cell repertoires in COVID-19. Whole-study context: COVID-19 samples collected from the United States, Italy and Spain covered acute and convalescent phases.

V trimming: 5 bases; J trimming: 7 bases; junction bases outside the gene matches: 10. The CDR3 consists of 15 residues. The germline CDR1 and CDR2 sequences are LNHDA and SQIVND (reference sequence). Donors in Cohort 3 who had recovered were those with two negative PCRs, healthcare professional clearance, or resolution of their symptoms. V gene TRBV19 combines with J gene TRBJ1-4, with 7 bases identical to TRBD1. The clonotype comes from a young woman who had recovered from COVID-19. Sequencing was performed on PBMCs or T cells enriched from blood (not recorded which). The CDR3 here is CASSVGGGVGEKLFF. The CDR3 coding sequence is TGTGCCAGTAGTGTTGGAGGGGGCGTCGGTGAAAAACTGTTTTTT.